This T cell receptor beta chain was found in a study of T cells after yellow fever vaccination (dated by TCRdb to the late 2010s). Concerning the study at large: Libraries from fractions with low cell numbers were prepared with the SMART-Seq v4 Ultra Low Input RNA kit. Blood was drawn at multiple timepoints before and after primary and secondary immunization, with bulk PBMC replicates and cell subsets isolated. To track T-cell clones before and after primary and booster YFV17D yellow fever vaccination, bulk TCR alpha and beta repertoires were sequenced longitudinally. Two healthy male donors, one aged 18 to 30 and one aged 30 to 40 years, made up the cohort.

This sample's treatment or condition label indicates: live attenuated yellow fever vaccine strain. At each blood-draw timepoint, two biological replicates of bulk PBMCs were obtained. A standard Ficoll-Paque protocol was used to isolate PBMCs from peripheral blood. TriZol was used to extract RNA from bulk PBMCs, from CD4 and CD8 fractions, and from dextramer-positive and dextramer-negative fractions. This clonotype was observed at least ten times. Its antigen specificity is not known. Per-nucleotide qualities are absent, and no much larger clonotype sits a single base away. Beyond this particular receptor, the publication reports: Computational filtering was required because FACS-sorted repertoires could contain abundant contaminating clonotypes from the bulk population. A small share of clonotypes occurred in both CD4 and CD8 compartments, likely arising from convergent recombination. Because the study included only a couple of donors, the extent to which the findings can be generalized is limited. Compared with the primary T-cell response, the secondary T-cell response was weaker but faster, peaking on day 5 rather than day 15. After the booster, most of the clones that had expanded following primary vaccination were detected again (roughly 96% of CD4 and roughly 90% of CD8), which suggests that memory was broadly maintained.

The listed sequencing device is Illumina NovaSeq 6000. Synthesis of TCR cDNA relied on 5'RACE template switching, a step that introduced a universal primer site along with unique molecular identifiers. Priming of cDNA synthesis was performed from both the TCR alpha and TCR beta constant segments. Libraries were amplified in two PCR steps, with sample barcodes and sequencing adapters added in the second step. Sequencing of the libraries was done on either Illumina HiSeq 2500 (2x100 bp) or NovaSeq (2x150 bp). Per the source publication's procedure: MIGEC handled demultiplexing of reads and collapsing into UMI consensus sequences, while MiXCR performed V(D)J alignment. Using edgeR on replicate PBMC samples, clonotypes were called vaccine-responding if FDR was below 0.01 and the log2 fold change was above 5 up to day 15. Bulk clonotypes were assigned CD4 or CD8 identity according to which sequenced CD4 or CD8 repertoire held them at higher abundance. TCRdb redid the processing of the public reads, applying fastp at Q25 and MiXCR, and retained in-frame beta chains. Rows merge per CDR3 protein into single entries with the most common DNA and genes. V and J calls and clone size were set by TCRdb, not the authors. Counted in this sample were over 250,000 distinct CDR3 sequences; approximately 4% of them appeared once. The ten biggest clones cover under 30% of the sample.

Measured from the cysteine to the phenylalanine, the CDR3 is 10 residues long. Of the read, only the CDR3 DNA is kept; its 30 bases are in frame from base 1. V is pared back by 0 bases and J by 7 bases, with 3 bases lying between the germline termini. CDR1 DFQATT and CDR2 SNEGSKA are derived from the germline V gene (reference sequence). Source: PBMCs, taken 5 days after the yellow fever booster vaccination. This TCR derives from a man younger than 35 who received the YFV17D yellow fever vaccine. Here the chain combines TRBV20-1 and TRBJ1-1, with the D gene uncertain. The CDR3 here reads CSARDNEAFF. Read as DNA, the sequence is TGCAGTGCTAGAGACAATGAAGCTTTCTTT.